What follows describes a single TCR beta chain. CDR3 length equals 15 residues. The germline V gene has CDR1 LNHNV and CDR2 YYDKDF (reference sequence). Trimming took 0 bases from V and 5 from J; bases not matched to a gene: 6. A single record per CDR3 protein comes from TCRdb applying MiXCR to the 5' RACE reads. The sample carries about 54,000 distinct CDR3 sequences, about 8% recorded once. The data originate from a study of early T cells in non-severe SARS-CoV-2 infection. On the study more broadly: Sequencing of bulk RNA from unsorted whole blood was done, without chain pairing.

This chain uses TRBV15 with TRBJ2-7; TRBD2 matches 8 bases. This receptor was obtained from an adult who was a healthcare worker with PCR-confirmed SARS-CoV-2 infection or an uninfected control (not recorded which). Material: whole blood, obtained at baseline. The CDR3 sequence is CATSRELAGSDEQYF. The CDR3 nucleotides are TGTGCCACCAGCAGAGAATTAGCGGGATCAGACGAGCAGTACTTC.